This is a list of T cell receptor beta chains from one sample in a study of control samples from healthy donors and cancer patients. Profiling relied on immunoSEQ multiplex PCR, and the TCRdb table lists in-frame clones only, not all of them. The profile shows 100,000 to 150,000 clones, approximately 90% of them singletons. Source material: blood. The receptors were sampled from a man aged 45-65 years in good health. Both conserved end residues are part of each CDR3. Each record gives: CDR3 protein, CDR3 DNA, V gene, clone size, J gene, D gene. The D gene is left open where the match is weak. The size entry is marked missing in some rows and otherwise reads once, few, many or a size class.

CDR3aa: CASGDRTYEQYF
CDR3nt: TGTGCCAGCGGGGACAGGACCTACGAGCAGTACTTC
v_gene: TRBV6-5
abundance: -
j_gene: TRBJ2-7
d_gene: TRBD1

CDR3aa: CASSLRTSGGTDTQYF
CDR3nt: TGTGCCAGCAGCCTCCGGACTAGCGGCGGCACAGATACGCAGTATTTT
v_gene: TRBV3-1/TRBV3-2
abundance: -
j_gene: TRBJ2-3
d_gene: TRBD2

CDR3aa: CASSLGEGAFYGYTF
CDR3nt: TGTGCCAGCAGCTTAGGGGAGGGGGCGTTTTATGGCTACACCTTC
v_gene: TRBV7-8
abundance: once
j_gene: TRBJ1-2
d_gene: TRBD1

CDR3aa: CASSQAGLETQYF
CDR3nt: TGTGCCAGCAGCCAAGCGGGCCTGGAGACCCAGTACTTC
v_gene: TRBV3-1/TRBV3-2
abundance: -
j_gene: TRBJ2-5
d_gene: -

CDR3aa: CASSSLSGIETQYF
CDR3nt: TGTGCCAGTAGTAGTTTATCAGGGATAGAGACCCAGTACTTC
v_gene: TRBV19
abundance: few
j_gene: TRBJ2-5
d_gene: -

CDR3aa: CAWGRANTEAFF
CDR3nt: TGTGCCTGGGGACGGGCGAACACTGAAGCTTTCTTT
v_gene: TRBV19
abundance: -
j_gene: TRBJ1-1
d_gene: -

CDR3aa: CATSRDVGGRLQHYEQFF
CDR3nt: TGTGCCACCAGCAGAGATGTCGGGGGAAGGCTCCAACACTATGAGCAGTTCTTC
v_gene: TRBV15
abundance: -
j_gene: TRBJ2-1
d_gene: -

CDR3aa: CASTDSLYLNTEAFF
CDR3nt: TGTGCCAGCACAGACAGCTTATATCTGAACACTGAAGCTTTCTTT
v_gene: TRBV28
abundance: -
j_gene: TRBJ1-1
d_gene: -

CDR3aa: CASSVGGGTYEQYF
CDR3nt: TGTGCCAGCAGCGTAGGTGGGGGAACCTACGAGCAGTACTTC
v_gene: TRBV9
abundance: -
j_gene: TRBJ2-7
d_gene: -

CDR3aa: CASSLLGRDRGIYEQYF
CDR3nt: TGTGCCAGCAGTTTATTGGGAAGGGACAGGGGAATCTACGAGCAGTACTTC
v_gene: TRBV28
abundance: -
j_gene: TRBJ2-7
d_gene: TRBD1

CDR3aa: CASGLDRLYGYTF
CDR3nt: TGTGCCAGCGGACTTGACAGACTCTATGGCTACACCTTC
v_gene: TRBV2
abundance: -
j_gene: TRBJ1-2
d_gene: -

CDR3aa: CAWSLAGGTDTQYF
CDR3nt: TGTGCCTGGAGTCTAGCGGGGGGCACAGATACGCAGTATTTT
v_gene: TRBV30
abundance: few
j_gene: TRBJ2-3
d_gene: TRBD2

CDR3aa: CASRAGGLAGALSSYEQYF
CDR3nt: TGCGCCAGCAGGGCTGGCGGACTAGCGGGGGCCCTGAGCTCCTACGAGCAGTACTTC
v_gene: TRBV5-1
abundance: -
j_gene: TRBJ2-7
d_gene: TRBD2